Presented here are 3 T cell receptor beta chains from one specimen sequenced in a study of blood T cell repertoires in COVID-19. The table came from immunoSEQ multiplex PCR; TCRdb's copy has only in-frame clones and leaves some out. The sample carries under 550,000 clones, around 90% recorded once. Sequenced material: peripheral blood. Receptors originate from a man aged 18 to 30 with COVID-19, enrolled during active disease.

The chain links TRBV6-1 to TRBJ2-2, with 13 bases lining up with TRBD2. With 2 bases clipped from V and 3 bases from J, the junction kept 3 bases outside the gene matches. Germline V lookup: CDR1 MNHNS, CDR2 SASEGT. The length of the CDR3 is 17 residues. The CDR3 DNA sequence: TGTGCCAGCAGTGAAAGACTAGCGGGAGGATACACCGGGGAGCTGTTTTTT. Its translation: CASSERLAGGYTGELFF.

The table lists this clone with a count of one. The chain carries TRBV29-1 and TRBJ2-2; TRBD2 aligns across 7 bases. This CDR3 region has 16 residues. The ends lost 4 bases at V and 1 base at J; junction bases unmatched: 9. Germline loops: CDR1 SQVTM, CDR2 ANQGSEA. The DNA for the CDR3 is TGCAGCGTTGGTTCCGCTGCGGGGGAGAACACCGGGGAGCTGTTTTTT. Amino acid sequence: CSVGSAAGENTGELFF.

The CDR3 DNA reads as TGTGCCAGCAGCTTAGGCAGCGGGGGCACCAGCTCCTACAATGAGCAGTTCTTC. Protein product: CASSLGSGGTSSYNEQFF. This chain joins TRBV11-3 and TRBJ2-1; 8 bases are shared with TRBD2. Germline V CDR1 and CDR2: SGHNT, YENEEA. CDR3 size: 18 residues. Trimming cost V 1 base and J 0 bases; bases outside gene matches: 8.